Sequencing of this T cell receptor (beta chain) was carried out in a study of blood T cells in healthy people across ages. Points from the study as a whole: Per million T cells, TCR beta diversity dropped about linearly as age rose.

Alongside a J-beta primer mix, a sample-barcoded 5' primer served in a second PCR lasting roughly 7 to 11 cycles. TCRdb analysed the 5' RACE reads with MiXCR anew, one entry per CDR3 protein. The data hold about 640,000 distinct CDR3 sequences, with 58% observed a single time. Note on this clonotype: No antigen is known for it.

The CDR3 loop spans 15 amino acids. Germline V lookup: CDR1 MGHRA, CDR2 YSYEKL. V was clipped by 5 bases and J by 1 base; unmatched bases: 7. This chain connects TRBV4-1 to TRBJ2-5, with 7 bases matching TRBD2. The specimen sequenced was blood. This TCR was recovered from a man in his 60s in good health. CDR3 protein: CASSTGLVFQETQYF. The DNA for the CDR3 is TGCGCCAGCAGCACTGGACTAGTTTTCCAAGAGACCCAGTACTTC.